A selection of T cell receptor beta chains follows, all from one sample in a study of blood T cell repertoires in COVID-19. Produced via immunoSEQ multiplex PCR; TCRdb's table is partial and in-frame only. The profile covers 150,000 to 200,000 clones, with roughly 91% appearing a single time and almost 5% taken by the ten largest. Sequencing was carried out using peripheral blood. The receptors derive from a man between 18 and 35 years old with COVID-19, enrolled during active disease. Both conserved end residues are part of each CDR3. Fields, in order: CDR3 protein, CDR3 DNA, J gene, clone size, CDR3 length, V gene, D gene. A D gene is named only where the DNA matches it firmly. A row's size may be missing; if present it is once, few, many or a size class.

CDR3aa: CASSLAGQGVTRTEAFF; CDR3nt: TGCGCCAGCAGCTTGGCGGGACAGGGGGTTACAAGGACTGAAGCTTTCTTT; j_gene: TRBJ1-1; abundance: -; len: 17; v_gene: TRBV5-1; d_gene: TRBD1
CDR3aa: CASTRTPRSYEQYF; CDR3nt: TGTGCCAGCACTCGGACACCCAGATCCTACGAGCAGTACTTC; j_gene: TRBJ2-7; abundance: few; len: 14; v_gene: TRBV27; d_gene: -
CDR3aa: CASSPLSSGRGNEQFF; CDR3nt: TGTGCCAGCAGTCCGCTATCTAGCGGGAGAGGTAATGAGCAGTTCTTC; j_gene: TRBJ2-1; abundance: few; len: 16; v_gene: TRBV27; d_gene: TRBD2
CDR3aa: CAWTVGSGGSEKLLF; CDR3nt: TGTGCCTGGACCGTCGGGTCAGGGGGCAGCGAAAAACTGCTTTTT; j_gene: TRBJ1-4; abundance: -; len: 15; v_gene: TRBV30; d_gene: TRBD1
CDR3aa: CASSSRQEYTEAFF; CDR3nt: TGTGCCAGCAGCTCCCGACAGGAGTACACTGAAGCTTTCTTT; j_gene: TRBJ1-1; abundance: -; len: 14; v_gene: TRBV7-8; d_gene: -
CDR3aa: CASSQEFGLDFYEQYF; CDR3nt: TGTGCCAGCAGCCAAGAATTCGGCCTAGACTTCTACGAGCAGTACTTC; j_gene: TRBJ2-7; abundance: -; len: 16; v_gene: TRBV4-2; d_gene: -
CDR3aa: CASSPPVAGDNSPLHF; CDR3nt: TGTGCCAGCAGCCCCCCGGTGGCGGGGGATAATTCACCCCTCCACTTT; j_gene: TRBJ1-6; abundance: -; len: 16; v_gene: TRBV14; d_gene: -
CDR3aa: CASSLAQGNQPQHF; CDR3nt: TGTGCCAGCAGCTTGGCACAGGGCAATCAGCCCCAGCATTTT; j_gene: TRBJ1-5; abundance: once; len: 14; v_gene: TRBV5-6; d_gene: -
CDR3aa: CASRRPSGSSNEQFF; CDR3nt: TGTGCCAGCAGACGGCCTAGCGGGAGTAGTAATGAGCAGTTCTTC; j_gene: TRBJ2-1; abundance: -; len: 15; v_gene: TRBV2; d_gene: TRBD2
CDR3aa: CASSLDSIQPQHF; CDR3nt: TGTGCCAGCAGCTTAGATTCAATTCAGCCCCAGCATTTT; j_gene: TRBJ1-5; abundance: -; len: 13; v_gene: TRBV11-2; d_gene: -
CDR3aa: CASSLSHNEQFF; CDR3nt: TGTGCCAGCAGCTTAAGTCATAATGAGCAGTTCTTC; j_gene: TRBJ2-1; abundance: -; len: 12; v_gene: TRBV7-3; d_gene: -
CDR3aa: CASSLKFSSYEQYF; CDR3nt: TGTGCCAGCAGTCTCAAGTTTAGCTCCTACGAGCAGTACTTC; j_gene: TRBJ2-7; abundance: few; len: 14; v_gene: TRBV28; d_gene: -
CDR3aa: CAISEDRYNEKLLF; CDR3nt: TGTGCCATCAGTGAGGACAGGTATAATGAAAAACTGCTTTTT; j_gene: TRBJ1-4; abundance: -; len: 14; v_gene: TRBV10-3; d_gene: -
CDR3aa: CAWSAGTGVQPQHF; CDR3nt: TGTGCCTGGAGTGCCGGGACAGGGGTTCAGCCCCAGCATTTT; j_gene: TRBJ1-5; abundance: once; len: 14; v_gene: TRBV30; d_gene: TRBD1
CDR3aa: CASSRLAGDEQYF; CDR3nt: TGTGCCAGTAGTAGGCTAGCGGGGGACGAGCAGTACTTC; j_gene: TRBJ2-7; abundance: -; len: 13; v_gene: TRBV19; d_gene: TRBD2